This T cell receptor beta chain was identified during a study of control samples from healthy donors and cancer patients. The data were produced by immunoSEQ multiplex PCR, yet TCRdb's version contains in-frame clones alone and is incomplete. The sample shows 150,000 to 200,000 clones, around nine tenths of them seen only once. V lost 0 bases, J lost 4 bases, and 14 bases lay in between. This CDR3 is built from 16 residues. Germline CDR1 and CDR2: SGDLS and YYNGEE. The gene calls are TRBV9 and TRBJ2-1, with TRBD2 as a possible D gene (6 bases). This TCR was recovered from a woman younger than 45 in good health. The sequenced sample was blood. The CDR3 nucleotides read TGTGCCAGCAGCGTAGCCTCAATCGGGACTTACAATGAGCAGTTCTTC. This gives the protein CASSVASIGTYNEQFF.